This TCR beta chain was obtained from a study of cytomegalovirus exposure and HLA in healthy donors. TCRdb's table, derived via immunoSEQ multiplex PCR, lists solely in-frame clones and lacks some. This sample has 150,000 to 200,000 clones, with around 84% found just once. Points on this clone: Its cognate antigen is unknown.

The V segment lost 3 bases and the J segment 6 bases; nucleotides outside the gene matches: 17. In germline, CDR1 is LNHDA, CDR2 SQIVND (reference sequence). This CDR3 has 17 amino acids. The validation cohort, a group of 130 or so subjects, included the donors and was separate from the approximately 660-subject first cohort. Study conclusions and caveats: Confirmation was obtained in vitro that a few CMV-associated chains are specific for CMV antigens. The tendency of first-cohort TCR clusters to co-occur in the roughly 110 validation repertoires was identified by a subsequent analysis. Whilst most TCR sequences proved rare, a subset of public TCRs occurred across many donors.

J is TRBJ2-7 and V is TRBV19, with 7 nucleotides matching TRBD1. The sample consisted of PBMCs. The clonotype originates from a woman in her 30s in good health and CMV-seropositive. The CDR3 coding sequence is TGTGCCAGTAGTATCGAAGGAAGGGGGCTGATGGACGGCGAGCAGTACTTC. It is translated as CASSIEGRGLMDGEQYF.